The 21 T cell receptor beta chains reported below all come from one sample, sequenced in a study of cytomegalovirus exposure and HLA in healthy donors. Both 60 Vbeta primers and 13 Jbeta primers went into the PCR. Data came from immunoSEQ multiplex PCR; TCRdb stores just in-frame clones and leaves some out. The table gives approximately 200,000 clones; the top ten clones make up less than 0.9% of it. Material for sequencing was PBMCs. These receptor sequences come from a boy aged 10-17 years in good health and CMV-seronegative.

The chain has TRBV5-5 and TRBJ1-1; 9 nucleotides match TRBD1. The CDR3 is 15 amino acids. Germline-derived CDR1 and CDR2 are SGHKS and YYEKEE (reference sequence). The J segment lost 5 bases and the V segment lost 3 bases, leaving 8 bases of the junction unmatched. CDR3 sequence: CASSSSGTGWTEAFF. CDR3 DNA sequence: TGTGCCAGCAGCTCCTCTGGGACAGGGTGGACTGAAGCTTTCTTT.

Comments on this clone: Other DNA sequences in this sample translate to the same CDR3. This CDR3 reads CASSLAGIYGNQPQHF. The CDR3 nucleotides are TGTGCCAGCAGCTTGGCAGGGATATATGGCAATCAGCCCCAGCATTTT. The genes are TRBV5-6 and TRBJ1-5, with a weak D call TRBD1 (5 bases). Germline-derived CDR1 and CDR2 are SGHDT and YYEEEE. This CDR3 spans 16 amino acids. The V and J ends lost 0 bases and 2 bases respectively, with 12 bases between them. The full variable domain, in which reference TRBV5-6 and TRBJ1-5 provide the parts outside the CDR3, is DAGVTQSPTHLIKTRGQQVTLRCSPKSGHDTVSWYQQALGQGPQFIFQYYEEEERQRGNFPDRFSGHQFPNYSSELNVNALLLGDSALYLCASSLAGIYGNQPQHFGDGTRLSIL.

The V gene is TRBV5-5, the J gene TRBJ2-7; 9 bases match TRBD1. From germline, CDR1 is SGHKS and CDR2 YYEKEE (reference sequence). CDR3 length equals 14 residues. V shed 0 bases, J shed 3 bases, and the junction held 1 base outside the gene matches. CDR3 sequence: CASSLGQGVYEQYF. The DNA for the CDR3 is TGTGCCAGCAGCTTGGGACAGGGGGTCTACGAGCAGTACTTC.

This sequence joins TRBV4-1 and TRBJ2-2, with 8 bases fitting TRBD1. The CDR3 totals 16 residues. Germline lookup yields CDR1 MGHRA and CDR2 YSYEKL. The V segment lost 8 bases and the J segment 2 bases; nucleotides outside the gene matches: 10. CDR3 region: CASLPWTGPNTGELFF. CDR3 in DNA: TGCGCCAGCTTACCTTGGACAGGGCCAAACACCGGGGAGCTGTTTTTT.

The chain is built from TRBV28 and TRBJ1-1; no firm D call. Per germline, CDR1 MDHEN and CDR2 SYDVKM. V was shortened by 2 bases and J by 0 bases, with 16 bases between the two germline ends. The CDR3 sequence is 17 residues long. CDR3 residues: CASSLMHAGRMNTEAFF. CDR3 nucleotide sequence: TGTGCCAGCAGTTTAATGCACGCAGGCCGCATGAACACTGAAGCTTTCTTT.

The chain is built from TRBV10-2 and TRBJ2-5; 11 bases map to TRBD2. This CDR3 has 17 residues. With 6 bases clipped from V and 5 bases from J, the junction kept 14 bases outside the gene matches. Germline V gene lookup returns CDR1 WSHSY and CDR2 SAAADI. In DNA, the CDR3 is TGCGCCAGCAGCGGGGGGCTAGCGGGGGGATTGAGGGAGACCCAGTACTTC. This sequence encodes CASSGGLAGGLRETQYF.

The CDR3 loop reads CASSYNGENTEAFF. CDR3 in DNA: TGTGCCAGCAGTTACAACGGGGAGAACACTGAAGCTTTCTTT. The chain couples TRBV6-6 to TRBJ1-1; D uncertain. The CDR3 runs 14 residues. Per the germline V gene, CDR1 is MNHNY and CDR2 is SVGAGI (reference sequence). V was trimmed by 2 bases and J by 1 base, leaving 8 bases between them.

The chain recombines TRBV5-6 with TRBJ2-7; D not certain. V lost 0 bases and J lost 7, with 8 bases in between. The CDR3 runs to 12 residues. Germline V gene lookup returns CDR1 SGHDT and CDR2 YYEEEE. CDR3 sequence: CASSLVRREQYF. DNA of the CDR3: TGTGCCAGCAGCTTGGTCCGGAGAGAGCAGTACTTC. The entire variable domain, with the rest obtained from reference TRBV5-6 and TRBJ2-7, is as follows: DAGVTQSPTHLIKTRGQQVTLRCSPKSGHDTVSWYQQALGQGPQFIFQYYEEEERQRGNFPDRFSGHQFPNYSSELNVNALLLGDSALYLCASSLVRREQYFGPGTRLTVT.

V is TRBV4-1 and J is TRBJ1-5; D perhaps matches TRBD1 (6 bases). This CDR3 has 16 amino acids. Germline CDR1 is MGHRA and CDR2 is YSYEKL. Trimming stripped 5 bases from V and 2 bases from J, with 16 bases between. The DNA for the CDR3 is TGCGCCAGCAGCACCGGGGGGCCGGGGGGCAATCAGCCCCAGCATTTT. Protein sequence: CASSTGGPGGNQPQHF.

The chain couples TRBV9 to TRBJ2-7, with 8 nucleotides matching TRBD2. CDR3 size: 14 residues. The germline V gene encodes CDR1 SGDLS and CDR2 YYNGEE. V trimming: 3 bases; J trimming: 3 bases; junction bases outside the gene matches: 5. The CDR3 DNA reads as TGTGCCAGCAGCGCCCTTGGGACTAGCTACGAGCAGTACTTC. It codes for CASSALGTSYEQYF.

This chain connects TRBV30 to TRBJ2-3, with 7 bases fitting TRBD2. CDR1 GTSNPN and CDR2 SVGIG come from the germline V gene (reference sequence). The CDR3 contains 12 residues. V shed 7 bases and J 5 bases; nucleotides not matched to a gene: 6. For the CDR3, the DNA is TGTGCCTCCCGCGGGGGAGGAGATACGCAGTATTTT. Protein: CASRGGGDTQYF.

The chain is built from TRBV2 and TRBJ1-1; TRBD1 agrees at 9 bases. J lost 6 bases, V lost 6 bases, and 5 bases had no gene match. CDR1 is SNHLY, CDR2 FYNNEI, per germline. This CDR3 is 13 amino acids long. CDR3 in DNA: TGTGCCAGCAGACGACAGGGGGTCTCTGAAGCTTTCTTT. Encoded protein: CASRRQGVSEAFF.

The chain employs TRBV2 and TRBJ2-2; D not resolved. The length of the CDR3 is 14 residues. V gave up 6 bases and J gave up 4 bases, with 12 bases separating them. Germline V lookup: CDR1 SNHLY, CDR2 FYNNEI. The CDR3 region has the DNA TGTGCCAGCAGGGCGATCACGGGCACCGGGGAGCTGTTTTTT. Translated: CASRAITGTGELFF.

The CDR3 DNA sequence: TGTGCCAGCAGTTTACAGGCGAACTCCTACGAGCAGTACTTC. Translated, it gives CASSLQANSYEQYF. V and J are TRBV2 and TRBJ2-7, with a possible D match to TRBD1 (5 bases). Germline loops: CDR1 SNHLY, CDR2 FYNNEI. CDR3 length: 14 residues. V was shortened by 5 bases and J by 0 bases, with 11 bases between the two germline ends.

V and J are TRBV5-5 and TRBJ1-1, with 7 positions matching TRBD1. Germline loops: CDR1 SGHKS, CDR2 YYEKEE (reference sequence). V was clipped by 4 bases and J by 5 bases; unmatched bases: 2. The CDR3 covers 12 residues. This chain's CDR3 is CASSTQGTEAFF. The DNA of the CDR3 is TGTGCCAGCAGCACACAGGGGACTGAAGCTTTCTTT.

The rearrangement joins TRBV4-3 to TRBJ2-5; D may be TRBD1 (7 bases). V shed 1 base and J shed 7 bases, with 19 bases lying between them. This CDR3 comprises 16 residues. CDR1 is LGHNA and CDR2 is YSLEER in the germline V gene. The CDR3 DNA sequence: TGCGCCAGCAGCCAAGGGGAGGAGGGGGCCCGAGCGACCCAGTACTTC. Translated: CASSQGEEGARATQYF.

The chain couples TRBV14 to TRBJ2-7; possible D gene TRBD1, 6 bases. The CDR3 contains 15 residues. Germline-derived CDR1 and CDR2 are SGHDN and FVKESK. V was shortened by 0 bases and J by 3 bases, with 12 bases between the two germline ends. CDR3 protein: CASSQDRWTDYEQYF. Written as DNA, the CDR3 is TGTGCCAGCAGCCAAGATCGGTGGACAGACTACGAGCAGTACTTC.

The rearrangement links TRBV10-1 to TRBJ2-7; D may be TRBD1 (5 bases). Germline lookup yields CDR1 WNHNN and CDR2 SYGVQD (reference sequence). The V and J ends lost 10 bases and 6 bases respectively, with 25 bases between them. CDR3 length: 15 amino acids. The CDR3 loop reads CATTLERGGAPEQYF. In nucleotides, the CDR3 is TGCGCCACCACGCTCGAACGTGGTGGGGCACCCGAGCAGTACTTC.

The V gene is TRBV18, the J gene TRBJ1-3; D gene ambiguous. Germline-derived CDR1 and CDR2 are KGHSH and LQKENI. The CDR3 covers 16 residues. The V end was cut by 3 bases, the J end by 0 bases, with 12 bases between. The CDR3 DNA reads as TGTGCCAGCTCACCCGAGATCTCGCTCTCTGGAAACACCATATATTTT. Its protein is CASSPEISLSGNTIYF.

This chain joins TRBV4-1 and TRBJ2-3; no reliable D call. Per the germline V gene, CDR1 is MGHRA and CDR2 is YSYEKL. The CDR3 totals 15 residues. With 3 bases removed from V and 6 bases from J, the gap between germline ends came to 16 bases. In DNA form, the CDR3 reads TGCGCCAGCAGCCATCTCCACCCCTCCCGGGATACGCAGTATTTT. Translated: CASSHLHPSRDTQYF.

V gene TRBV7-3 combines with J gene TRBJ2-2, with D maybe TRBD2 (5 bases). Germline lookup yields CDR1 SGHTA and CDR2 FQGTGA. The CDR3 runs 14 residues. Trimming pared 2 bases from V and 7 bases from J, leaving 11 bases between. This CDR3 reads CASSLPLEGGELFF. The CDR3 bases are TGTGCCAGCAGCTTACCCCTCGAGGGCGGGGAGCTGTTTTTT.